This T cell receptor (beta chain) is from a study of blood T cell repertoires in COVID-19. CDR1 and CDR2 (germline): MDHEN, SYDVKM. V was cut by 2 bases and J by 1 base, with 15 bases left in between. The CDR3 sequence is 16 residues long. Assay used: immunoSEQ multiplex PCR; TCRdb lists only in-frame clones, some missing. The top ten clones hold more than 1% of a sample with under 150,000 clones, 85% to 90% of them seen once. Sample: PBMCs or T cells enriched from blood (not recorded which). The receptor comes from a woman younger than 45 with acute COVID-19. The chain combines TRBV28 with TRBJ2-7; tentatively, D is TRBD2 (7 bases). The CDR3 DNA follows: TGTGCCAGCAGTTTAACAGGGACTAAACCGTCCTACGAGCAGTACTTC. This codes for CASSLTGTKPSYEQYF.